This T cell receptor beta chain was sequenced in a study of CD8 T cells in ankylosing spondylitis. In making TCR beta libraries, quantitative 5'-RACE with molecular barcodes was used. Each CDR3 protein is one row after TCRdb ran MiXCR on the 5' RACE reads. This table has about 240,000 distinct CDR3 sequences, less than 10% appearing once. Germline V gives CDR1 SGDLS, CDR2 YYNGEE. This CDR3 is 15 amino acids long. The V end was cut by 0 bases, the J end by 2 bases, with 8 bases between. General study results and limits: Disease-linked clones were found to be CD8+ and relatively rare in peripheral blood. Disease-linked clones were reportedly significantly enriched in matched ankylosing spondylitis synovial fluid. Eight highly homologous variants made up a TCR beta motif, and this motif appeared characteristic of ankylosing spondylitis blood.

As regards this clonotype: Antigen: not known.

This chain uses TRBV9 with TRBJ2-2; D remains ambiguous. Sequencing input: blood, either unsorted or a sorted T cell fraction (not recorded which). The receptor comes from a male donor with ankylosing spondylitis or in good health (not recorded which). CDR3 in amino acids: CASSVAALNTGELFF. The CDR3, as DNA: TGTGCCAGCAGCGTAGCCGCCCTAAACACCGGGGAGCTGTTTTTT.